This T cell receptor beta chain was sequenced for a study of cytomegalovirus exposure and HLA in healthy donors. Overall study: Later, an analysis reported that the 130 or so validation repertoires had used the same platform as the 500 to 800 first-cohort repertoires. Study-level results: The tendency of first-cohort TCR clusters to co-occur in the 110 or so validation repertoires emerged from a later analysis. Among the CMV-associated chains, three were confirmed in vitro as specific for CMV antigens. The study put 150 or so TCR beta chains on its list as cytomegalovirus-associated.

Only a few counts were recorded for this clone. Antigen unknown. Measured with immunoSEQ multiplex PCR; TCRdb has only the in-frame clones, and not every one. This table holds about 250,000 clones, around nine tenths found once. CDR3 length: 14 amino acids. Germline CDR1 and CDR2: SQVTM and ANQGSEA. V was pared by 6 bases and J by 0 bases, with 9 bases between. The source of this sequence is a man in his late teens or twenties in good health and CMV-seronegative. What was sequenced was PBMCs. The rearrangement joins TRBV29-1 to TRBJ2-6; tentatively, D is TRBD1 (5 bases). CDR3 nucleotide sequence: TGCAGCGTCGTCGACAGCTCTGGGGCCAACGTCCTGACTTTC. This codes for CSVVDSSGANVLTF.